Included here is one TCR beta chain sequence, with context. Its specificity is not known. Profiled with immunoSEQ multiplex PCR; TCRdb holds only in-frame clones, not every one. This table holds over a million clones, roughly 74% found once. This record comes from a study of shared clonotypes between healthy human individuals. Study results and limitations: Collection of samples was limited to blood; tissue repertoires likely differ.

This clonotype was obtained from a man aged 18 to 30 in good health. Some clones in this sample may be carry-over from other donors' samples. Sequencing was carried out using memory CD4+ T cells from PBMCs. As for subset: CD45RA-negative fraction.

The CDR3 DNA reads TGCGCCAGCAGCTTGGACCCCTACACTGAAGCTTTCTTT. Translating it yields CASSLDPYTEAFF. This chain links TRBV5-1 with TRBJ1-1; no clear D gene. The V end was cut by 0 bases, the J end by 3 bases, with 6 bases between. CDR1 is SGHRS and CDR2 is YFSETQ in the germline V gene. CDR3 size: 13 residues.